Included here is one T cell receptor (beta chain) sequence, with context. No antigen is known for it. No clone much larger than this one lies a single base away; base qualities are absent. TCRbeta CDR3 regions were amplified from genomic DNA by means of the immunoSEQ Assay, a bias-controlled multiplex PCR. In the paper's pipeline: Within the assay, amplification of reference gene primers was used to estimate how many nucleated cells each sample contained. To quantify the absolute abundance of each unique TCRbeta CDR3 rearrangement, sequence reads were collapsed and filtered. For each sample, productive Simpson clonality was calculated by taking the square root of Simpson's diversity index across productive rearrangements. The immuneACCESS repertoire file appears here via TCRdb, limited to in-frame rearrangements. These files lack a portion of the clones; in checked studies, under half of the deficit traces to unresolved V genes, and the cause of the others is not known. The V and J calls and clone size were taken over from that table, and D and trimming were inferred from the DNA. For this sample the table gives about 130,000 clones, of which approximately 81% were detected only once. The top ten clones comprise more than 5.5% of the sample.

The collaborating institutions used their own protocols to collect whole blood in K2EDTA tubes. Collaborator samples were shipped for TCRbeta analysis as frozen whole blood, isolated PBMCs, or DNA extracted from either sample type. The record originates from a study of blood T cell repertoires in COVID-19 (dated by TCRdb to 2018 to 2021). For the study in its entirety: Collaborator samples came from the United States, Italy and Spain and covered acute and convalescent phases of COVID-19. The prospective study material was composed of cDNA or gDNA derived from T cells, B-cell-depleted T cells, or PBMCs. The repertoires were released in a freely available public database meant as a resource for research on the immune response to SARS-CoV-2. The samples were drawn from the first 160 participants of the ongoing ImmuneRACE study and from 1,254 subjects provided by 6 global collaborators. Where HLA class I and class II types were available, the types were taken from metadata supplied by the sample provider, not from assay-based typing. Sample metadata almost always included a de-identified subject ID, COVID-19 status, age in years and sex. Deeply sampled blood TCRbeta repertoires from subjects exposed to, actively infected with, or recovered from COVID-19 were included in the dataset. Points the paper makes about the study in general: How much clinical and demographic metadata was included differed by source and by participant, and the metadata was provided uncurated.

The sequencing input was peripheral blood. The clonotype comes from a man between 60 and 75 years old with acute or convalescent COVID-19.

This receptor carries the CDR3 CASSPDSGAYEQYF. The DNA sequence is given as TGTGCCAGCAGCCCGGACAGCGGGGCCTACGAGCAGTACTTC. The chain couples TRBV3-1 (or the pseudogene TRBV3-2) to TRBJ2-7; TRBD2 is possibly the D segment (7 matching bases). From cysteine to phenylalanine, the CDR3 is 14 amino acids long. The kept DNA is CDR3 alone, 42 bases in frame from the first base. CDR1 is given as LGHDT and CDR2 as YNNKEL, both from the germline V gene (reference sequence). The junction shows trimming of 4 bases on V and 2 bases on J, plus 12 bases between the germline ends.